A selection of T cell receptor beta chains follows, all from one sample in a study of glioma-infiltrating T cells. MiXCR, run by TCRdb on the multiplex PCR reads, gives a single entry per CDR3 protein. The sample comprises under 130,000 distinct CDR3 sequences, about 30% of which are singletons, and 35% to 55% rests with the top ten. The sequenced sample consisted of glioma tissue, nonneoplastic brain tissue, or PBMCs (not recorded which). Every receptor here comes from a human donor with low-grade glioma or glioblastoma, undergoing nonglioma brain surgery, or in good health (not recorded which). CDR3s include the opening cysteine and the closing phenylalanine or tryptophan. The order of the fields is J gene, V gene, clone size, CDR3 protein. Size tells how often a clone was seen (once, few, many) or the class of an expanded clone, and some rows leave it out.

J gene: TRBJ1-1; V gene: TRBV19; clone size: many; CDR3 protein: CASSIPNTEAFF
J gene: TRBJ1-3; V gene: TRBV7-9; clone size: .; CDR3 protein: CASSLRGISGNTIYF
J gene: TRBJ2-5; V gene: TRBV6-1; clone size: .; CDR3 protein: CASSLSWVQETQYF
J gene: TRBJ2-7; V gene: TRBV6-6; clone size: medium-sized; CDR3 protein: CASSYSRQSHEQYF
J gene: TRBJ1-5; V gene: TRBV18; clone size: many; CDR3 protein: CASSPGGINRARQPQHF
J gene: TRBJ1-1; V gene: TRBV19; clone size: few; CDR3 protein: CASSTGNTEAFF
J gene: TRBJ1-1; V gene: TRBV11-2; clone size: .; CDR3 protein: CASSLLRGSTEAFF
J gene: TRBJ2-2; V gene: TRBV28; clone size: many; CDR3 protein: CASNSRPGLAAGELFF
J gene: TRBJ2-3; V gene: TRBV27; clone size: many; CDR3 protein: CATYTTSTDTQYF
J gene: TRBJ1-6; V gene: TRBV4-1; clone size: .; CDR3 protein: CASSQYSGSHLHF
J gene: TRBJ2-3; V gene: TRBV12-3/TRBV12-4; clone size: many; CDR3 protein: CASSSLLEPSTDTQYF
J gene: TRBJ2-3; V gene: TRBV20-1; clone size: .; CDR3 protein: CSASSPDRDPTDTQYF
J gene: TRBJ2-5; V gene: TRBV27; clone size: many; CDR3 protein: CASSAMGTQYF
J gene: TRBJ2-1; V gene: TRBV5-1; clone size: few; CDR3 protein: CASAVTTYNEQFF
J gene: TRBJ2-1; V gene: TRBV20-1; clone size: many; CDR3 protein: CSAKFSQTNEQFF
J gene: TRBJ1-2; V gene: TRBV12-3/TRBV12-4; clone size: .; CDR3 protein: CASSLGGINGYTF
J gene: TRBJ1-2; V gene: TRBV2; clone size: many; CDR3 protein: CASSEAWTANYGYTF
J gene: TRBJ2-1; V gene: TRBV6-2/TRBV6-3; clone size: many; CDR3 protein: CASSYDGGGAYNEQFF
J gene: TRBJ2-5; V gene: TRBV6-1; clone size: .; CDR3 protein: CASSRPTSGVKETQYF
J gene: TRBJ2-3; V gene: TRBV29-1; clone size: many; CDR3 protein: CSPRGSTDTQYF
J gene: TRBJ2-7; V gene: TRBV3-1; clone size: many; CDR3 protein: CASSSYGTGVEQYF
J gene: TRBJ1-1; V gene: TRBV19; clone size: few; CDR3 protein: CASSILEGDTEAFF
J gene: TRBJ2-2; V gene: TRBV5-4; clone size: few; CDR3 protein: CASSLGGLVHTGELFF
J gene: TRBJ1-5; V gene: TRBV3-1; clone size: many; CDR3 protein: CASSQDRGQPQHF
J gene: TRBJ2-1; V gene: TRBV5-1; clone size: once; CDR3 protein: CASSLMSGGTQGNKQFF
J gene: TRBJ1-6; V gene: TRBV4-1; clone size: few; CDR3 protein: CASSHPTDYNSPLHF
J gene: TRBJ2-3; V gene: TRBV7-2; clone size: .; CDR3 protein: CASSTRAFTDTQYF
J gene: TRBJ1-1; V gene: TRBV7-3; clone size: many; CDR3 protein: CASSWNMNTEAFF
J gene: TRBJ1-2; V gene: TRBV29-1; clone size: many; CDR3 protein: CSVGEGRGYTF
J gene: TRBJ1-1; V gene: TRBV9; clone size: .; CDR3 protein: CASSGEREAFF
J gene: TRBJ2-5; V gene: TRBV12-3/TRBV12-4; clone size: few; CDR3 protein: CASSWDQETQYF
J gene: TRBJ1-2; V gene: TRBV7-9; clone size: few; CDR3 protein: CASSYTTASRYGYTF
J gene: TRBJ1-2; V gene: TRBV6-1; clone size: many; CDR3 protein: CASSDTTELYGYTF
J gene: TRBJ1-2; V gene: TRBV2; clone size: .; CDR3 protein: CASRISGVYGYTF
J gene: TRBJ2-3; V gene: TRBV5-1; clone size: .; CDR3 protein: CASSLDGQGSTDTQYF
J gene: TRBJ2-7; V gene: TRBV7-2; clone size: many; CDR3 protein: CASSLARAGGSEQYF
J gene: TRBJ2-1; V gene: TRBV18; clone size: few; CDR3 protein: CASSPRGPGRNEQFF
J gene: TRBJ2-7; V gene: TRBV20-1; clone size: .; CDR3 protein: CSAFPHRDTGEQYF
J gene: TRBJ1-6; V gene: TRBV18; clone size: many; CDR3 protein: CASSPPDRVSYSPLHF
J gene: TRBJ1-1; V gene: TRBV28; clone size: many; CDR3 protein: CASSPGQAMAEAFF
J gene: TRBJ2-1; V gene: TRBV4-3; clone size: .; CDR3 protein: CASSLHSGHDPYNEQFF
J gene: TRBJ2-5; V gene: TRBV24-1; clone size: many; CDR3 protein: CATSGGSETQYF
J gene: TRBJ2-4; V gene: TRBV6-2/TRBV6-3; clone size: many; CDR3 protein: CATMIQGLAKNIQYF
J gene: TRBJ1-5; V gene: TRBV27; clone size: medium-sized; CDR3 protein: CASSSKGRHQPQHF
J gene: TRBJ1-3; V gene: TRBV7-2; clone size: few; CDR3 protein: CASSPSSSGNTIYF